One and the same sample provided the 5 T cell receptor beta chains below, sequenced in a study of shared clonotypes between healthy human individuals. Sequencing used immunoSEQ multiplex PCR; TCRdb keeps in-frame clones, though not all of them. Of 550,000 to 800,000 clones listed, under 80% are singletons. Material: memory CD4+ T cells sorted from blood. Subset: CD45RA-negative fraction. These receptors all stem from a woman aged 30 to 39 in good health.

V gene TRBV28 combines with J gene TRBJ1-1; the D is unclear. Germline loops: CDR1 MDHEN, CDR2 SYDVKM. V shed 6 bases and J shed 0 bases, with 8 bases lying between them. This CDR3 spans 13 amino acids. CDR3 in amino acids: CASRITVNTEAFF. For the CDR3, the DNA is TGTGCCAGCAGGATCACAGTGAACACTGAAGCTTTCTTT.

Points on this clone: With a much larger clone just one base away, this may be a read error. The chain couples TRBV12-5 to TRBJ2-1; 7 bases fit TRBD1. This CDR3 comprises 14 residues. V lost 4 bases, J lost 0 bases, and 0 bases stayed unmatched. Per germline, CDR1 LGHNT and CDR2 FRNRAP. The CDR3 spells CASGWDSSYNEQFF. The CDR3 nucleotides read TGTGCTAGTGGTTGGGACAGCTCCTACAATGAGCAGTTCTTC.

This clone showed up just once. The J gene is TRBJ2-1, the V gene TRBV25-1; 7 bases line up with TRBD1. The CDR3 contains 15 residues. Germline assignment: CDR1 MGHDK and CDR2 SYGVNS. V dropped 6 bases and J dropped 2; count of bases not matched to a gene: 7. In nucleotides, the CDR3 is TGTGCCAGCAGCGCAGGGGGTGGTCCCTACAATGAGCAGTTCTTC. This translates into CASSAGGGPYNEQFF.

As to this clone: This same CDR3 is encoded by further DNA sequences in the sample. CDR3 coding DNA: TGTGCCAGCAGTGAAGGGGCAGGGGGAAATCAGCCCCAGCATTTT. Protein sequence: CASSEGAGGNQPQHF. The chain joins TRBV6-1 to TRBJ1-5; 7 bases fit TRBD1. The germline gives CDR1 MNHNS, CDR2 SASEGT. The V and J ends lost 1 base and 4 bases, in that order; junction bases with no gene match: 4. The CDR3 runs 15 residues.

Points on this clone: Other DNA sequences from this sample encode an identical CDR3 as well. J is TRBJ2-7 and V is TRBV7-2; no definite D call. The V gene lost 0 bases and the J gene lost 0 bases, with 3 bases spanning the gap. The CDR3 covers 13 residues. In germline, CDR1 is SGHTA, CDR2 FQGNSA. The CDR3 coding sequence is TGTGCCAGCAGCTTAGCTAGCTCCTACGAGCAGTACTTC. This translates into CASSLASSYEQYF. Full variable domain (missing parts from reference TRBV7-2 and TRBJ2-7): GAGVSQSPSNKVTEKGKDVELRCDPISGHTALYWYRQSLGQGLEFLIYFQGNSAPDKSGLPSDRFSAERTGGSVSTLTIQRTQQEDSAVYLCASSLASSYEQYFGPGTRLTVT.